This T cell receptor (beta chain) was sequenced during a study of blood T cell repertoires in COVID-19. Study-wide background: Italy, Spain and the United States were the sources of the convalescent and acute COVID-19 samples.

CDR3 length: 14 residues. With V trimmed by 8 bases and J by 2 bases, 8 bases remained unmatched. CDR1 and CDR2 from the germline V gene are GTSNPN and SVGIG (reference sequence). Seattle patient enrollment occurred during active infection, with longitudinal follow-up thereafter. In the source study's methods: Estimates of nucleated cell counts were drawn from the amplification of reference gene primers. Only in-frame clones appear in the TCRdb table, and some are missing; sequencing was by immunoSEQ multiplex PCR. V and J calls and clone size are those listed in that table; D and trimming were worked out from the DNA. The table has 350,000 to 400,000 clones, 86% seen once.

Sequences were obtained from peripheral blood. The genes are TRBV30 and TRBJ1-3; 8 bases fit TRBD1. The source of this sequence is a woman aged 60-75 years with COVID-19, enrolled during active disease. The DNA for the CDR3 is TGTGCCCGAGCCCAGGGGGCAACTGGAAACACCATATATTTT. Encoded protein: CARAQGATGNTIYF. Drawing the rest from reference TRBV30 and TRBJ1-3, the complete variable domain is SQTIHQWPATLVQPVGSPLSLECTVEGTSNPNLYWYRQAAGRGLQLLFYSVGIGQISSEVPQNLSASRPQDRQFILSSKKLLLSDSGFYLCARAQGATGNTIYFGEGSWLTVV.